Following are 29 T cell receptor beta chains from one sample sequenced in a study of T cells in Graves' hyperthyroidism and ophthalmopathy. Amplified TCR beta CDR3 regions derived from RNA transcripts. A first-round RT-PCR of the TCR CDR3 used the HTBI primer set. One entry per CDR3 protein, called by TCRdb with MiXCR from the multiplex PCR reads. This repertoire shows 250,000 to 300,000 distinct CDR3 sequences, about 14% found once; its top ten account for roughly 7.5%. Sequenced material: blood. Source of these receptors: a woman aged 30 to 39 with Graves' hyperthyroidism that later progressed to Graves' ophthalmopathy.

This clonotype appeared a few times. The chain carries TRBV28 and TRBJ1-1; D unclear. Trimming left V 6 bases short and J 5 bases short, with 13 bases between. CDR3 length equals 13 residues. Germline loops: CDR1 MDHEN, CDR2 SYDVKM. The CDR3 DNA reads TGTGCCAGCAGGGCCCGGGCGGGTACTGAAGCTTTCTTT. Translation: CASRARAGTEAFF.

The table lists this clonotype with many counts. The rearrangement joins TRBV6-5 to TRBJ2-7, with a weak D call TRBD1 (5 bases). The CDR3 covers 14 residues. From germline, CDR1 is MNHEY and CDR2 SVGAGI. The V and J ends lost 2 bases and 2 bases respectively, with 10 bases between them. The CDR3 nucleotides are TGTGCCAGCAGTTACATTGACAGCACCTACGAGCAGTACTTC. Translation gives CASSYIDSTYEQYF.

The chain links TRBV2 to TRBJ1-4; TRBD1 agrees at 8 bases. This CDR3 is 14 amino acids long. Trimming took 6 bases from V and 9 from J; bases not matched to a gene: 9. CDR1 SNHLY and CDR2 FYNNEI come from the germline V gene. CDR3 loop: CASSEDRASKKLFF. The CDR3 DNA reads TGTGCCAGCAGCGAGGACAGGGCTAGTAAAAAACTGTTTTTT.

With regard to this clonotype: A much larger clone differs from this one at a single base, so this may be a read error. The genes are TRBV24-1 and TRBJ2-5, with D possibly matching TRBD2 (5 bases). The V gene's germline CDR1 is KGHDR and CDR2 SFDVKD. This CDR3 region has 15 residues. The CDR3 is CATSDGRTVQETQCF. DNA for the CDR3: TGTGCCACCAGTGATGGGAGAACGGTACAAGAGACCCAGTGCTTC.

Ten or more counts support this clonotype. The CDR3 nucleotides read TGTGCCAGCAGCCCCTCAGGCAATCAGCCCCAGCATTTT. It encodes CASSPSGNQPQHF. V and J are TRBV12-3 or TRBV12-4 and TRBJ1-5, with no clear D. The CDR3 length is 13 residues. V lost 6 bases to trimming and J lost 2 bases, with 8 bases between them.

This clonotype was detected only a few times. A read error may explain this, as a much larger clone is one base away. V usage is TRBV3-1 and J usage is TRBJ2-1; D gene uncertain. The CDR3 is made up of 13 amino acids. Trimming shortened V by 0 bases and J by 6 bases, and 6 bases separated the two germline ends. The germline gives CDR1 LGHDT, CDR2 YNNKEL (reference sequence). In DNA, the CDR3 is TGTGCCAGCAGCCAAGATCTCGGCAATGAGCAGTTCTTC. It yields the protein CASSQDLGNEQFF.

At least ten counts were recorded for this clonotype. The J gene is TRBJ2-7, the V gene TRBV15, with 7 nucleotides matching TRBD1. Looked up from germline, CDR1 is LNHNV and CDR2 is YYDKDF (reference sequence). J was trimmed by 4 bases and V by 0 bases; bases with no gene match: 3. The CDR3 runs 14 residues. CDR3 loop: CATSREQGTYEQYF. CDR3 DNA sequence: TGTGCCACCAGCAGAGAACAGGGGACGTACGAGCAGTACTTC.

This clonotype was seen more than once but under ten times. The V gene is TRBV27, the J gene TRBJ1-1, with D unclear. The CDR3 is 17 amino acids. Per the germline V gene, CDR1 is MNHEY and CDR2 is SMNVEV (reference sequence). V shed 6 bases and J shed 0 bases, with 20 bases lying between them. This CDR3 is CASSPDTLMAMNTEAFF. Here the CDR3 DNA reads TGTGCCAGCAGCCCTGACACGCTAATGGCAATGAACACTGAAGCTTTCTTT.

This clonotype was found many times. The V gene is TRBV30, the J gene TRBJ2-5; the match to TRBD2 covers 8 bases. With V trimmed by 3 bases and J by 5 bases, 8 bases remained unmatched. The CDR3 contains 14 residues. In germline, CDR1 is GTSNPN, CDR2 SVGIG (reference sequence). The CDR3 DNA follows: TGTGCCTGGAGCACGACTAGCGTCGTGGAGACCCAGTACTTC. Protein: CAWSTTSVVETQYF.

This clonotype has at least ten counts. The rearrangement joins TRBV6-2 or TRBV6-3 to TRBJ2-5; the D gene is possibly TRBD1 (6 bases). V lost 6 bases and J lost 4, with 18 bases in between. This CDR3 has 15 residues. Germline CDR1 is MNHEY and CDR2 is SVGEGT. CDR3 amino acids: CASRIIRGLGETQYF. CDR3 nucleotide sequence: TGTGCCAGCAGGATAATCAGGGGATTAGGAGAGACCCAGTACTTC.

Ten or more counts support this clonotype. The CDR3 DNA follows: TGTGCCAGCAGCTTATGGGGGGTCGATAATTCACCCCTCCACTTT. This gives the protein CASSLWGVDNSPLHF. This chain uses TRBV12-3 or TRBV12-4 with TRBJ1-6; D is perhaps TRBD1 (5 bases). The CDR3 is 15 amino acids. Trimming cost V 6 bases and J 5 bases, with 14 bases left between them.

This clonotype was recorded many times. The chain joins TRBV6-2 or TRBV6-3 to TRBJ2-7; D is perhaps TRBD1 or TRBD2 (5 bases each). Germline CDR1 MNHEY, CDR2 SVGEGT. V lost 4 bases and J 0 bases, leaving 13 bases between the germline ends. The CDR3 loop spans 15 amino acids. The CDR3 DNA reads as TGTGCCAGCAGTTTACCCGGGACGGCCTCCTACGAGCAGTACTTC. Amino acid sequence: CASSLPGTASYEQYF.

This clonotype has a count of ten or more. The chain recombines TRBV4-1 with TRBJ2-1, with 12 bases lining up with TRBD2. V lost 0 bases to trimming and J lost 4 bases; unmatched junction nucleotides: 4. The germline gives CDR1 MGHRA, CDR2 YSYEKL. This CDR3 spans 17 amino acids. For the CDR3, the DNA is TGCGCCAGCAGCCAAGAATGGGGGACTAGCGGGTACAATGAGCAGTTCTTC. The encoded protein is CASSQEWGTSGYNEQFF.

This clonotype was recorded a few times. The chain links TRBV29-1 to TRBJ2-5, with TRBD2 matching over 9 bases. The CDR3 runs to 16 residues. The trim removed 3 bases at V and 0 bases at J, leaving 8 bases unmatched. From germline, CDR1 is SQVTM and CDR2 ANQGSEA. This CDR3 is CSVEFLAGRYQETQYF. CDR3 nucleotide sequence: TGCAGCGTTGAGTTCCTAGCGGGGAGGTACCAAGAGACCCAGTACTTC.

V usage is TRBV9 and J usage is TRBJ1-1; 7 nucleotides align to TRBD1. J was trimmed by 10 bases and V by 4 bases; bases with no gene match: 13. The CDR3 runs to 14 residues. CDR1 is SGDLS and CDR2 is YYNGEE in the germline V gene. Here the CDR3 DNA reads TGTGCCAGCAGCACTCGTAGCGAGGGGGCCGGAGCTTTCTTT. As protein: CASSTRSEGAGAFF.

This clonotype was observed a few times. V gene TRBV19 combines with J gene TRBJ2-2; 9 nucleotides match TRBD2. Trimming removed 6 bases from V and 4 bases from J; junction bases left unmatched: 6. The CDR3 is 15 amino acids. Per germline, CDR1 LNHDA and CDR2 SQIVND (reference sequence). CDR3 nucleotide sequence: TGTGCCAGTAGGCCTCTAGCGGGATCCACCGGGGAGCTGTTTTTT. Protein product: CASRPLAGSTGELFF.

Many counts were recorded for this clonotype. At one boundary the junction diverges from the germline segment, which might be a read error. The chain's CDR3 is CAGSLGGAGGYEQYF. CDR3 nucleotide sequence: TGTGCCGGCAGTTTAGGTGGGGCCGGGGGGTACGAGCAGTACTTC. This chain joins TRBV28 and TRBJ2-7; 7 positions match TRBD2. This CDR3 is built from 15 residues. Looked up from germline, CDR1 is MDHEN and CDR2 is SYDVKM.

The chain is built from TRBV4-3 and TRBJ1-1, with D perhaps TRBD1 (6 bases). Between the trimmed V and J ends, which lost 4 bases and 1 base, there was a span of 13 bases. CDR3 length: 15 residues. Germline CDR1 and CDR2: LGHNA and YSLEER. For the CDR3, the DNA is TGCGCCAGCAGCCTTCTACCGGGACAGAACACTGAAGCTTTCTTT. Its protein is CASSLLPGQNTEAFF.

The chain uses TRBV19 and TRBJ2-4; TRBD2 matches at 11 bases. This CDR3 comprises 15 residues. With 3 bases clipped from V and 9 bases from J, the junction kept 7 bases outside the gene matches. Germline V CDR1 and CDR2: LNHDA, SQIVND (reference sequence). Here the CDR3 reads CASSIPTSGRVIQYF. In nucleotides, the CDR3 is TGTGCCAGTAGTATCCCCACTAGCGGGAGAGTCATTCAGTACTTC.

V usage is TRBV28 and J usage is TRBJ2-2; D is uncertain. The CDR3 runs to 12 residues. Germline assignment: CDR1 MDHEN and CDR2 SYDVKM. V was clipped by 5 bases and J by 6 bases, with 7 bases between them. The DNA for the CDR3 is TGTGCCAGCAGTATTAAACCCGGGGAGCTGTTTTTT. Protein sequence: CASSIKPGELFF. Together with reference TRBV28 and TRBJ2-2, the CDR3 gives the full variable domain: DVKVTQSSRYLVKRTGEKVFLECVQDMDHENMFWYRQDPGLGLRLIYFSYDVKMKEKGDIPEGYSVSREKKERFSLILESASTNQTSMYLCASSIKPGELFFGEGSRLTVL.

This clonotype was seen ten or more times. This chain's CDR3 is CASSYTGVGEQYF. In nucleotides, the CDR3 is TGTGCCAGCAGCTACACAGGTGTAGGCGAGCAGTACTTC. The rearrangement uses TRBV6-1 and TRBJ2-7, with a tentative D call TRBD1 (5 bases). V was shortened by 6 bases and J by 6 bases, with 15 bases between the two germline ends. This CDR3 contains 13 residues. Germline CDR1 and CDR2: MNHNS and SASEGT.

This clonotype was counted ten times or more. The chain is built from TRBV12-3 or TRBV12-4 and TRBJ1-2; D is ambiguous. V gave up 7 bases and J gave up 2 bases, with 14 bases separating them. The CDR3 loop spans 14 amino acids. CDR3 in DNA: TGTGCCAGCACCAAAGCGACTCCAAACTATGGCTACACCTTC. Its translation is CASTKATPNYGYTF.

This clonotype was seen at least ten times. The chain links TRBV20-1 to TRBJ2-6; the D gene is possibly TRBD2 (6 bases). The V end lost 6 bases, the J end lost 0 bases, and 15 bases lay between the germline ends. The CDR3 runs to 16 residues. Germline loops: CDR1 DFQATT, CDR2 SNEGSKA (reference sequence). In nucleotides, the CDR3 is TGCAGTGCCTTCCCCGGGACTGCCTCTGGGGCCAACGTCCTGACTTTC. This codes for CSAFPGTASGANVLTF.

Ten or more counts support this clonotype. The chain couples TRBV20-1 to TRBJ2-7; no clear D gene. This CDR3 has 13 amino acids. Deletions cut 0 bases from V and 1 base from J, with 7 bases between. Germline assignment: CDR1 DFQATT and CDR2 SNEGSKA (reference sequence). CDR3 DNA: TGCAGTGCTAGAGACGAGAGATCCTACGAGCAGTACTTC. This encodes CSARDERSYEQYF.

This clonotype was counted a few times. The J gene is TRBJ2-3, the V gene TRBV4-2, with a weak D call TRBD1 (6 bases). The CDR3 consists of 16 residues. Germline V lookup: CDR1 LGHNA, CDR2 YNFKEQ. V gave up 0 bases and J gave up 2 bases, with 12 bases separating them. The chain's CDR3 is CASSQDVTGITDTQYF. The CDR3 region has the DNA TGTGCCAGCAGCCAAGACGTTACAGGGATCACAGATACGCAGTATTTT.

The rearrangement links TRBV11-1 to TRBJ2-3, with D hard to call. This CDR3 spans 15 amino acids. Looked up from germline, CDR1 is SGHAT and CDR2 is FQDESV (reference sequence). The V gene lost 2 bases and the J gene lost 0 bases, with 9 bases spanning the gap. CDR3 loop: CASSLNAISTDTQYF. CDR3 nucleotide sequence: TGTGCCAGCAGCTTAAATGCGATCAGCACAGATACGCAGTATTTT.

This clonotype was counted a few times. This chain connects TRBV15 to TRBJ2-3, with TRBD2 matching over 8 bases. The V segment lost 0 bases and the J segment 2 bases; nucleotides outside the gene matches: 16. The CDR3 runs to 20 residues. From germline, CDR1 is LNHNV and CDR2 YYDKDF (reference sequence). The CDR3 region has the DNA TGTGCCACCAGCAGAGACCCTCTTGTGGGAGCGGGAGCGTACACAGATACGCAGTATTTT. This codes for CATSRDPLVGAGAYTDTQYF.

Many counts were recorded for this clonotype. This chain connects TRBV7-9 to TRBJ2-7; 12 nucleotides match TRBD2. The CDR3 has 18 amino acids. Looked up from germline, CDR1 is SEHNR and CDR2 is FQNEAQ (reference sequence). After removal of 5 bases from V and 2 bases from J, the junction contained 13 bases not matched to a gene. The CDR3 region has the DNA TGTGCCAGCAGCAAATGGACTAGCGGGGCCCTCGCGACCTACGAGCAGTACTTC. This translates into CASSKWTSGALATYEQYF.

Comments on this clonotype: One base away lies a much larger clone, so this may be a sequencing read error. V and J are TRBV12-3 or TRBV12-4 and TRBJ2-3; 7 positions match TRBD2. This CDR3 contains 15 residues. CDR3 nucleotides: TGTGCCGGCAGCCCCGGGAGCGGGATAACAGATACGCAGTATTTT. It codes for CAGSPGSGITDTQYF.